This TCR beta chain was captured by sequencing in a study of type 1 regulatory T cells. Background on the study: An in vitro protocol generated T-allo10, a Tr1-enriched, alloantigen-specific CD4 T cell product.

TCRdb itself ran the reads through MiXCR, one entry per CDR3 protein. The repertoire holds 75,000 to 100,000 distinct CDR3 sequences, with 30% to 35% as singletons. CDR1 is MNHEY, CDR2 SVGEGT, per germline. The CDR3 is 16 amino acids. Trimming at V came to 6 bases and at J to 1 base, leaving 12 bases not matched to a gene. J is TRBJ2-7 and V is TRBV6-2 or TRBV6-3; TRBD1 matches at 7 bases. Sequenced material: CD4+ T cells, either the whole sample or a sorted fraction (not recorded which). This TCR was sampled from a human donor in good health. For the CDR3, the DNA is TGTGCCAGCAGGAACAGCGGACAGGCCGTATCCTACGAGCAGTACTTC. Protein sequence: CASRNSGQAVSYEQYF.